The rows below give T cell receptor beta chains drawn from one sample of a study of cytomegalovirus exposure and HLA in healthy donors. The table came from immunoSEQ multiplex PCR; TCRdb's copy has only in-frame clones and leaves some out. The repertoire holds around 100,000 clones, with 65% to 75% as singletons. Material: PBMCs. These receptors originate from a woman between 18 and 30 years old in good health and CMV-seropositive. The CDR3 runs from the conserved cysteine through the conserved F or W. A D gene is named only where the DNA matches it firmly. Part of the rows lack a size; the others show once, few, many or a class for expanded clones.

clone size	V gene	D gene	J gene	CDR3 DNA	CDR3 protein
.	TRBV7-9	.	TRBJ1-4	TGTGCCAGCAGCTTAGGTTCCGGGTACAACGAAAAACTGTTTTTT	CASSLGSGYNEKLFF
.	TRBV10-3	TRBD1	TRBJ2-5	TGTGCCATCAGTGAGGGGACAGGGTGGAACCAAGAGACCCAGTACTTC	CAISEGTGWNQETQYF
.	TRBV28	TRBD1	TRBJ2-7	TGTGCCAGCAGTTTGCCCCGACAGGGGCCCCTTTACTACGAGCAGTACTTC	CASSLPRQGPLYYEQYF
.	TRBV7-9	.	TRBJ2-2	TGTGCCATCCGCCAGGGTAGTCTGGACACCGGGGAGCTGTTTTTT	CAIRQGSLDTGELFF
.	TRBV18	.	TRBJ1-1	TGTGCCAGCTCAGGGACTGCGGACACTGAAGCTTTCTTT	CASSGTADTEAFF
.	TRBV6-5	TRBD2	TRBJ2-1	TGTGCCAGCAGTTCGGGACTACAGTTCTACAATGAGCAGTTCTTC	CASSSGLQFYNEQFF
.	TRBV6-5	.	TRBJ1-1	TGTGCCAGCAGCCTGACGGGCGGGACTGAAGCTTTCTTT	CASSLTGGTEAFF
once	TRBV27	.	TRBJ1-5	TGTGCCAGCAGTTTGGGGGGACTTAGCAATCAGCCCCAGCATTTT	CASSLGGLSNQPQHF
few	TRBV11-2	TRBD1	TRBJ2-2	TGTGCCAGCAGCGACAGGGGACCGAACACCGGGGAGCTGTTTTTT	CASSDRGPNTGELFF
few	TRBV6-5	TRBD1	TRBJ1-6	TGTGCCAGCAGTTATGACAGGGAGCATTCACCCCTCCACTTT	CASSYDREHSPLHF
.	TRBV15	.	TRBJ2-1	TGTGCCACCAGCAGAGATCGACTGACGCCTTCCTACAATGAGCAGTTCTTC	CATSRDRLTPSYNEQFF
.	TRBV4-1	TRBD2	TRBJ2-3	TGCGCCAGCAGGCTAGGGCTAGCGGGAGGGCCAACGCAGTATTTT	CASRLGLAGGPTQYF
.	TRBV5-1	TRBD2	TRBJ2-7	TGCGCCAGCAGCTTAGAGGGACTAGCGGGGCGGGAGCAGTACTTC	CASSLEGLAGREQYF
.	TRBV19	.	TRBJ2-1	TGTGCCAGTAGTAGCGGGACTCTAAATTACAATGAGCAGTTCTTC	CASSSGTLNYNEQFF
.	TRBV15	.	TRBJ1-1	TGTGCCACCAGCACAAGGAGACCAATCGAAGCTTTCTTT	CATSTRRPIEAFF
once	TRBV29-1	TRBD1	TRBJ2-7	TGCAGCGTCGGACCCCGGACAGGGGGAAACTACGAGCAGTACTTC	CSVGPRTGGNYEQYF
.	TRBV7-3	TRBD2	TRBJ2-1	TGTGCCAGCAGGCCACAGCGGGAGGGCCGTAATGAGCAGTTCTTC	CASRPQREGRNEQFF
.	TRBV5-4	.	TRBJ2-3	TGTGCCAGCAGCTTGAAACAGAGCACAGATACGCAGTATTTT	CASSLKQSTDTQYF
.	TRBV28	.	TRBJ1-5	TGTGCCACCGGCGGGTTCAATCAGCCCCAGCATTTT	CATGGFNQPQHF
.	TRBV14	.	TRBJ2-7	TGTGCCAGCAGCAACGCGTACGAGCAGTACTTC	CASSNAYEQYF
once	TRBV27	.	TRBJ2-3	TGTGCCAGCAGTAAACCGCGCGGCACAGATACGCAGTATTTT	CASSKPRGTDTQYF
.	TRBV4-3	TRBD1	TRBJ2-7	TGCGCCAGCAGCCAGGGACAGGGGAGGGAATACGAGCAGTACTTC	CASSQGQGREYEQYF